This is a list of T cell receptor beta chains from one sample in a study of blood T cell repertoires in COVID-19. The repertoire was sequenced with immunoSEQ multiplex PCR; TCRdb's copy has only in-frame clones and lacks some. The table lists approximately 97,000 clones, less than 85% of them singletons. The sequenced sample consisted of peripheral blood. The receptors were sampled from an older man with acute or convalescent COVID-19. The CDR3 runs from the conserved cysteine through the conserved F or W. The D gene is left open where the match is weak. Some rows mark clone size as missing; the rest say once, few, many or name a class of expanded clone.

v_call,clone_size,j_call,d_call,cdr3_aa,cdr3_nt
TRBV29-1,NA,TRBJ1-2,TRBD1,CSVAGTGGNYGYTF,TGCAGCGTCGCAGGGACAGGGGGGAACTATGGCTACACCTTC
TRBV28,NA,TRBJ1-2,TRBD1,CASSTSGTGDYGYTF,TGTGCCAGCAGTACCTCCGGGACAGGGGACTATGGCTACACCTTC
TRBV19,NA,TRBJ1-2,NA,CASSPEGSGGYTF,TGTGCCAGTAGCCCCGAGGGCAGTGGGGGCTACACCTTC
TRBV18,NA,TRBJ2-1,TRBD2,CASSLNGGESQFF,TGTGCCAGCTCCCTGAACGGGGGGGAATCTCAGTTCTTC
TRBV29-1,NA,TRBJ2-1,TRBD1,CSVGASTGFGDEQFF,TGCAGCGTGGGGGCGTCGACAGGGTTTGGCGATGAGCAGTTCTTC
TRBV5-4,NA,TRBJ2-3,NA,CASSLGAGFTDTQYF,TGTGCCAGCAGCTTGGGGGCTGGTTTCACAGATACGCAGTATTTT
TRBV2,NA,TRBJ2-1,TRBD2,CASSELAGVSYNEQFF,TGTGCCAGCAGTGAGCTAGCGGGAGTATCATACAATGAGCAGTTCTTC
TRBV18,once,TRBJ1-1,NA,CASSPRGAVITEAFF,TGTGCCAGCTCACCACGTGGGGCGGTAATCACTGAAGCTTTCTTT
TRBV9,NA,TRBJ2-7,TRBD2,CASSPYRASGYEQYF,TGTGCCAGCAGCCCTTACCGGGCTAGCGGCTACGAGCAGTACTTC
TRBV5-1,NA,TRBJ1-4,TRBD1,CASSFWTGINEKLFF,TGCGCCAGCAGCTTCTGGACAGGGATTAATGAAAAACTGTTTTTT
TRBV6-5,NA,TRBJ1-5,NA,CASAGAGNQPQHF,TGTGCCAGCGCTGGGGCCGGGAATCAGCCCCAGCATTTT
TRBV18,NA,TRBJ2-7,TRBD1,CASSPPAGQGYYEQYF,TGTGCCAGCTCACCACCTGCGGGACAGGGGTACTACGAGCAGTACTTC
TRBV5-4,NA,TRBJ2-7,NA,CASSFGTDYEQYF,TGTGCCAGCAGCTTTGGCACCGATTACGAGCAGTACTTC
TRBV6-2/TRBV6-3,NA,TRBJ2-1,TRBD2,CASSYSAGGLDNEQFF,TGTGCCAGCAGTTACTCTGCGGGGGGCTTGGACAATGAGCAGTTCTTC
TRBV28,NA,TRBJ1-2,TRBD1,CASSTQTGANYGYTF,TGTGCCAGCAGCACCCAGACAGGGGCTAACTATGGCTACACCTTC
TRBV18,NA,TRBJ1-5,NA,CASSPDDRGSQPQHF,TGTGCCAGCTCACCGGACGACCGGGGGAGTCAGCCCCAGCATTTT
TRBV5-1,NA,TRBJ2-5,TRBD1,CASSPTGGEETQYF,TGCGCCAGCAGCCCAACAGGGGGCGAGGAGACCCAGTACTTC
TRBV18,NA,TRBJ2-7,NA,CASSPPKPTTAAGQYF,TGTGCCAGCTCACCCCCAAAACCCACAACAGCAGCTGGGCAGTACTTC
TRBV7-3,once,TRBJ1-2,TRBD1,CASSARDRIYGYTF,TGTGCCAGCAGCGCCCGGGACAGGATCTATGGCTACACCTTC
TRBV29-1,NA,TRBJ1-1,NA,CSVHTATRPRATEAFF,TGCAGCGTTCATACGGCGACGAGGCCCAGGGCCACTGAAGCTTTCTTT
TRBV7-8,NA,TRBJ1-3,NA,CASSLARTGISGNTIYF,TGTGCCAGCAGCTTAGCGCGAACAGGAATCTCTGGAAACACCATATATTTT
TRBV19,NA,TRBJ1-1,NA,CASSIAGGITSPEAFF,TGTGCCAGTAGTATAGCCGGGGGGATCACGAGCCCTGAAGCTTTCTTT
TRBV7-8,NA,TRBJ2-1,TRBD2,CASSHGGLAFNEQFF,TGTGCCAGCAGCCATGGGGGACTAGCCTTCAATGAGCAGTTCTTC
TRBV5-6,NA,TRBJ2-3,TRBD2,CASSGTSGRRDTQYF,TGTGCCAGCAGCGGAACTAGCGGGAGACGGGATACGCAGTATTTT
TRBV9,NA,TRBJ2-4,TRBD2,CASSSVAGGGNIQYF,TGTGCCAGCAGCTCCGTAGCGGGAGGGGGAAACATTCAGTACTTC
TRBV5-5,NA,TRBJ1-2,NA,CASLGDGGEVYSYTF,TGTGCCAGCCTCGGTGACGGGGGAGAAGTCTATAGCTACACCTTC